The next 6 T cell receptor beta chains were all read from a single sample in a study of identical twins. TCRdb processed the 5' RACE reads anew with MiXCR; each CDR3 protein has one entry. This sample carries about 220,000 distinct CDR3 sequences, 7% to 8.5% of them seen once, and the ten largest clones take under 6.5%. This same sample was also part of a study on yellow fever vaccine responses in identical twins.

The specimen was CD8+ T cells sorted from blood. These receptors all stem from a woman younger than 30 in good health.

This CDR3 reads CASSIGELVGEQYF. Written as DNA, the CDR3 is TGTGCCAGTAGTATTGGGGAACTAGTAGGCGAGCAGTACTTC. The chain is built from TRBV19 and TRBJ2-7; D is possibly TRBD2 (5 bases). Germline V gives CDR1 LNHDA, CDR2 SQIVND (reference sequence). The length of the CDR3 is 14 residues. V was clipped by 3 bases and J by 6 bases, with 15 bases between them.

This chain uses TRBV4-1 with TRBJ2-7, with 8 bases identical to TRBD1. Per the germline V gene, CDR1 is MGHRA and CDR2 is YSYEKL. Unmatched junction bases numbered 5, after V lost 4 bases and J lost 3 bases. The CDR3 is made up of 14 amino acids. DNA of the CDR3: TGCGCCAGCAGCCCTCGGACAGGGCTCTACGAGCAGTACTTC. Residues: CASSPRTGLYEQYF.

In this sample, this clonotype turned up many times. This chain connects TRBV20-1 to TRBJ1-1; TRBD1 might be the D (5 bases). This CDR3 has 13 amino acids. The germline gives CDR1 DFQATT, CDR2 SNEGSKA (reference sequence). Between the trimmed V and J ends, which lost 6 bases and 3 bases, there was a span of 14 bases. CDR3 DNA: TGCAGTGCCACCGGGACCGGTCACACTGAAGCTTTCTTT. This sequence encodes CSATGTGHTEAFF.

A few counts support this clonotype. The gene calls are TRBV5-1 and TRBJ2-7, with 10 bases lining up with TRBD1. The ends lost 0 bases at V and 2 bases at J; junction bases unmatched: 8. CDR3 length: 17 amino acids. Germline CDR1 reads SGHRS; CDR2 reads YFSETQ. The CDR3 reads CASSLAPGQGTPYEQYF. The CDR3 nucleotides read TGCGCCAGCAGCTTGGCTCCGGGACAGGGGACGCCCTACGAGCAGTACTTC.

This chain uses TRBV4-1 with TRBJ1-4, with D possibly matching TRBD1 (5 bases). The V gene lost 5 bases and the J gene lost 5 bases, with 9 bases spanning the gap. The CDR3 has 13 residues. Per the germline V gene, CDR1 is MGHRA and CDR2 is YSYEKL. The CDR3 region has the DNA TGCGCCAGCAGCTTAGGGACCAATGAAAAACTGTTTTTT. Protein product: CASSLGTNEKLFF.

This clonotype was observed a handful of times. V and J are TRBV14 and TRBJ2-1; D may be TRBD2 (5 bases). CDR1 is SGHDN and CDR2 is FVKESK in the germline V gene. With 2 bases removed from V and 6 bases from J, the gap between germline ends came to 8 bases. The length of the CDR3 is 13 residues. The CDR3 DNA sequence: TGTGCCAGCAGCCAAAGTAGCGCCAATGAGCAGTTCTTC. Amino acids: CASSQSSANEQFF.